This T cell receptor (beta chain) is drawn from a study of PD-1 blockade in mismatch repair-deficient tumors. Germline V lookup: CDR1 SEHNR, CDR2 FQNEAQ (reference sequence). The CDR3 is made up of 15 amino acids. Trimming stripped 3 bases from V and 4 bases from J, with 15 bases between. Method: immunoSEQ multiplex PCR; TCRdb's copy keeps in-frame clones and lacks some. The sample includes roughly 50,000 clones, roughly 80% seen only once; the top ten take roughly 8.7%. This sequence was found in an adult with mismatch repair-deficient cancer. This material consisted of peripheral blood, taken roughly 20 weeks after starting pembrolizumab. The chain has TRBV7-9 and TRBJ1-1; D is perhaps TRBD1 (6 bases). In DNA, the CDR3 is TGTGCCAGCAGCTTCCACAGGGAACCGGTCACTGAAGCTTTCTTT. Residues: CASSFHREPVTEAFF. Variable domain in full (rest from reference TRBV7-9 and TRBJ1-1): DTGVSQNPRHKITKRGQNVTFRCDPISEHNRLYWYRQTLGQGPEFLTYFQNEAQLEKSRLLSDRFSAERPKGSFSTLEIQRTEQGDSAMYLCASSFHREPVTEAFFGQGTRLTVV.